A selection of T cell receptor beta chains follows, all from one sample in a study of molecular identifiers for immune sequencing clone quantification. TCRdb itself ran the PCR reads through MiXCR, one entry per CDR3 protein. The repertoire holds 70,000 to 95,000 distinct CDR3 sequences, with around 20% as singletons. Sequencing was performed on naive CD8+ T cells from blood, with Jurkat cell RNA spiked in. The source is a human donor in good health. Some libraries in this study had Jurkat cell RNA spiked in. CDR3s include the opening cysteine and the closing phenylalanine or tryptophan. Fields, in order: V gene, clone size, CDR3 length, J gene, D gene, CDR3 protein, CDR3 DNA. D genes are given only for firm matches. Clone size is given for some rows only: seen once, a few or many times, or a class if the clone is expanded.

TRBV10-3	NA	17	TRBJ2-1	TRBD1	CAISETSHRGTYNEQFF	TGTGCCATCAGTGAGACTAGTCACAGGGGGACCTACAATGAGCAGTTCTTC
TRBV4-3	many	15	TRBJ2-5	NA	CASSQDLSAGETQYF	TGCGCCAGCAGCCAAGATCTTAGCGCTGGAGAGACCCAGTACTTC
TRBV9	many	15	TRBJ2-7	NA	CASSVEDIGAYEQYF	TGTGCCAGCAGCGTAGAGGACATTGGGGCCTACGAGCAGTACTTC
TRBV20-1	many	15	TRBJ2-3	TRBD2	CSARVPSGRLDTQYF	TGCAGTGCTAGAGTCCCTAGCGGGAGGTTAGATACGCAGTATTTT
TRBV7-2	NA	15	TRBJ1-1	NA	CASSLGLAGGTEALF	TGTGCCAGCAGCTTAGGACTGGCAGGTGGCACTGAAGCTCTCTTT
TRBV24-1	many	18	TRBJ2-3	TRBD2	CATSDPPGGAGGTDTQYF	TGTGCCACCAGTGACCCCCCGGGAGGGGCCGGAGGCACAGATACGCAGTATTTT
TRBV10-2	many	12	TRBJ2-3	NA	CASSDQTDTQYF	TGCGCCAGCAGTGACCAGACAGATACGCAGTATTTT
TRBV19	NA	14	TRBJ1-1	TRBD1	CASTIYPTGTEAFF	TGTGCCAGTACCATCTACCCGACAGGGACTGAAGCTTTCTTT
TRBV7-9	many	16	TRBJ2-5	TRBD2	CASSPYSGRARETQYF	TGTGCCAGCAGCCCTTACAGCGGGAGGGCCCGGGAGACCCAGTACTTC
TRBV14	many	15	TRBJ2-5	NA	CASSQFAGAQETQYF	TGTGCCAGCAGCCAATTTGCGGGGGCTCAAGAGACCCAGTACTTC
TRBV13	few	14	TRBJ1-1	NA	CASSSNREGPEAFF	TGTGCCAGCAGCTCAAACAGGGAGGGGCCTGAAGCTTTCTTT
TRBV13	many	14	TRBJ2-7	NA	CASSLVGQPYEQYF	TGTGCCAGCAGCTTAGTCGGACAGCCATACGAGCAGTACTTC
TRBV6-5	NA	13	TRBJ2-5	NA	CASRGDGQETQYF	TGTGCCAGCAGGGGGGACGGTCAAGAGACCCAGTACTTC
TRBV20-1	many	12	TRBJ2-7	NA	CSAGDIRYEQYF	TGCAGTGCTGGGGACATTAGGTACGAGCAGTACTTC
TRBV29-1	many	16	TRBJ2-1	TRBD2	CSVEDLMGTSTGEQFF	TGCAGCGTTGAAGATCTTATGGGGACTAGCACCGGTGAGCAGTTCTTC
TRBV20-1	many	15	TRBJ2-7	NA	CSARDHRQGMYEQYF	TGCAGTGCTAGAGATCATAGGCAGGGGATGTACGAGCAGTACTTC
TRBV20-1	many	15	TRBJ2-7	NA	CSAREFGTSSYEQYF	TGCAGTGCTAGAGAATTCGGGACAAGCTCCTACGAGCAGTACTTC
TRBV7-8	many	15	TRBJ2-3	NA	CASTPLGGGTDTQYF	TGTGCCAGCACCCCTTTAGGGGGGGGCACAGATACGCAGTATTTT
TRBV7-6	many	13	TRBJ2-5	NA	CASADTLQETQYF	TGTGCCAGCGCAGACACCCTACAAGAGACCCAGTACTTC
TRBV5-5	many	16	TRBJ2-7	TRBD2	CASSGIWTSGANEQYF	TGTGCCAGCAGCGGGATATGGACTAGCGGGGCAAACGAGCAGTACTTC